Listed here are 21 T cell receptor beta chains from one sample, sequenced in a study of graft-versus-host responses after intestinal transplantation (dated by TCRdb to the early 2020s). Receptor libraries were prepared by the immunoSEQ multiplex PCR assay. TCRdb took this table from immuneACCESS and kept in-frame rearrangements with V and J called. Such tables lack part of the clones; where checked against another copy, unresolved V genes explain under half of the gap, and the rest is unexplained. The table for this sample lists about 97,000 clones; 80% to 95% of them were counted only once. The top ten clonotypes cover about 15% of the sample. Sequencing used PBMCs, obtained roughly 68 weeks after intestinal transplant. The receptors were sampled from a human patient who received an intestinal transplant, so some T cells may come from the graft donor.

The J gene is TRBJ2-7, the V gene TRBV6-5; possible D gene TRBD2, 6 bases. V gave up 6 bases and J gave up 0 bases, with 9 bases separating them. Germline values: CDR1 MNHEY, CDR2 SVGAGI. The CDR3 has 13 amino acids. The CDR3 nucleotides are TGTGCCAGCAGGGGGACTTTCTCCTACGAGCAGTACTTC. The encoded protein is CASRGTFSYEQYF.

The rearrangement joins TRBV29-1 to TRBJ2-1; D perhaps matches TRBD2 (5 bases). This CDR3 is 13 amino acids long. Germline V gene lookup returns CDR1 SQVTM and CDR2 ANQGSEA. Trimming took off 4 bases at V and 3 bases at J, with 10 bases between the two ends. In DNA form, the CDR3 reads TGCAGCGTTGGCCGGGGAAACTACAATGAGCAGTTCTTC. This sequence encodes CSVGRGNYNEQFF.

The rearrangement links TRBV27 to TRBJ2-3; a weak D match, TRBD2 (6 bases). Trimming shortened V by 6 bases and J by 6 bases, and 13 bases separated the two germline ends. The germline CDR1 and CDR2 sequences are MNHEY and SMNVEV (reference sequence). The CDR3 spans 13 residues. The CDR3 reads CASSPTGRDTQYF. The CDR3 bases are TGTGCCAGCAGCCCGACGGGGAGGGATACGCAGTATTTT.

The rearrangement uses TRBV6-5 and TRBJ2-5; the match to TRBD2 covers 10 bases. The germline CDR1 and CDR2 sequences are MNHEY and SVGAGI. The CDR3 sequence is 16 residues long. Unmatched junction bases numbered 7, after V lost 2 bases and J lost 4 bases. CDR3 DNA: TGTGCCAGCAGTTACGGGGAGCGGGGGGGCCTAGAGACCCAGTACTTC. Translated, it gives CASSYGERGGLETQYF.

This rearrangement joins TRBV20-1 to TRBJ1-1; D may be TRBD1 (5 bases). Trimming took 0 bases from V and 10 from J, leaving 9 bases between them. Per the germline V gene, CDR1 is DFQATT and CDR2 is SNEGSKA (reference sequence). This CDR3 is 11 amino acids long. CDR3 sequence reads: CSARDQGLAFF. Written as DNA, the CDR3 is TGCAGTGCTAGAGATCAGGGCCTAGCTTTCTTT.

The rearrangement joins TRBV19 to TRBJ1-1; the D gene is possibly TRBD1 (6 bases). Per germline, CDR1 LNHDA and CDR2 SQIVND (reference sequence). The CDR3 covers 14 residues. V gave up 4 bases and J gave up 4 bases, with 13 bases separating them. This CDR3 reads CASSTSPRGTEAFF. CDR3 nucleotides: TGTGCCAGTAGTACCTCCCCCAGGGGCACTGAAGCTTTCTTT.

The CDR3 bases are TGTGCCAGCAGTTACTCGCGGGAGGGGGATTCACCCCTCCACTTT. Its translation is CASSYSREGDSPLHF. The chain carries TRBV6-5 and TRBJ1-6; possible D gene TRBD1, 6 bases. The length of the CDR3 is 15 residues. The ends were cut back, 0 bases at V and 8 bases at J, with 11 bases in the middle. CDR1 is MNHEY, CDR2 SVGAGI, per germline.

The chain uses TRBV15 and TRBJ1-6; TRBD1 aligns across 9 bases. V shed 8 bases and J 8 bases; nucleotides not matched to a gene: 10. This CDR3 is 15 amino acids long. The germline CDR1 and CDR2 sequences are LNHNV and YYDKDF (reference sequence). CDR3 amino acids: CATGTGGGLDSPLHF. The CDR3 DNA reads TGTGCCACCGGCACAGGGGGCGGCTTGGATTCACCCCTCCACTTT.

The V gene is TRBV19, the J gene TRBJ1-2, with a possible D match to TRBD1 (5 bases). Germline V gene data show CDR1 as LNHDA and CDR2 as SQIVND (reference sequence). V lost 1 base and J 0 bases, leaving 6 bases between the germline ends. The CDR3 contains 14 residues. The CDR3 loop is CASSIGGANYGYTF. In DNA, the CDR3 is TGTGCCAGTAGTATAGGGGGGGCTAACTATGGCTACACCTTC.

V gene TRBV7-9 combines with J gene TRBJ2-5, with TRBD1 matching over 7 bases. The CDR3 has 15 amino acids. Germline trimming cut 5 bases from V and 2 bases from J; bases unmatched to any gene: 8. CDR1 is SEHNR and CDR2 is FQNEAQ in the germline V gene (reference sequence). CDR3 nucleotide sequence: TGTGCCAGCAGCCAGGAACAGGGGAGACAAGAGACCCAGTACTTC. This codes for CASSQEQGRQETQYF.

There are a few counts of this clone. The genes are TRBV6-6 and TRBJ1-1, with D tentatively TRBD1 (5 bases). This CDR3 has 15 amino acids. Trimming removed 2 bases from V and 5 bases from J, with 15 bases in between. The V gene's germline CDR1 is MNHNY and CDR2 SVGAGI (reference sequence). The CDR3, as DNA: TGTGCCAGCAGTTACGGGGGGGGAGGGGATACTGAAGCTTTCTTT. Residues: CASSYGGGGDTEAFF.

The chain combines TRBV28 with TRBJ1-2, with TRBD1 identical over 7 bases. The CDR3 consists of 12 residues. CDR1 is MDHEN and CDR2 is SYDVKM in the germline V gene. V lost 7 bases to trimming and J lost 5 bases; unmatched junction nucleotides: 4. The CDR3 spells CASTQGVYGYTF. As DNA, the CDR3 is TGTGCCAGCACCCAGGGGGTTTATGGCTACACCTTC.

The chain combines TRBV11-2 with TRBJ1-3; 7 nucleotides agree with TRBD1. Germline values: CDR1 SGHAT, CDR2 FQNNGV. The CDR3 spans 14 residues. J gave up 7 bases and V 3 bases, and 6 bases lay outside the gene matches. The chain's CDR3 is CASSFGQGGNTIYF. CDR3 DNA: TGTGCCAGCAGCTTCGGGCAGGGGGGCAACACCATATATTTT.

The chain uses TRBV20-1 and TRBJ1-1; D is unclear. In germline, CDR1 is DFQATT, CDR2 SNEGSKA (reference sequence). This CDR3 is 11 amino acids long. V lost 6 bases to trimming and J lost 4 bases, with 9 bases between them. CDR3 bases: TGCAGTGCCCCACACGGCACTGAAGCTTTCTTT. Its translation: CSAPHGTEAFF.

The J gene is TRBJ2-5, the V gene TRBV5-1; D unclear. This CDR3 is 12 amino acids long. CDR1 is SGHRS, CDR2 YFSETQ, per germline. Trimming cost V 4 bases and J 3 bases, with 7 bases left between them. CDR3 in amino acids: CASSISEETQYF. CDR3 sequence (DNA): TGCGCCAGCAGCATATCCGAAGAGACCCAGTACTTC. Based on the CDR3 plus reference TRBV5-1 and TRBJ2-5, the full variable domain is KAGVTQTPRYLIKTRGQQVTLSCSPISGHRSVSWYQQTPGQGLQFLFEYFSETQRNKGNFPGRFSGRQFSNSRSEMNVSTLELGDSALYLCASSISEETQYFGPGTRLLVL.

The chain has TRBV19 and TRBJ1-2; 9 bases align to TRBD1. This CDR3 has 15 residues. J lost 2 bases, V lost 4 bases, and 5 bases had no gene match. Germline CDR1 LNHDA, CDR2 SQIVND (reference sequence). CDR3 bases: TGTGCCAGTAGTACCCCGGACAGGGGAAACTATGGCTACACCTTC. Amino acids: CASSTPDRGNYGYTF.

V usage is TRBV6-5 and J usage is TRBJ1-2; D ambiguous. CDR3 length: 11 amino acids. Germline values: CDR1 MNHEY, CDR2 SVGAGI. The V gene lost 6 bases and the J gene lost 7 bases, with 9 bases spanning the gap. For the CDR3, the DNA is TGTGCCAGCAGCTCCGGTGGTGGCTACACCTTC. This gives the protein CASSSGGGYTF.

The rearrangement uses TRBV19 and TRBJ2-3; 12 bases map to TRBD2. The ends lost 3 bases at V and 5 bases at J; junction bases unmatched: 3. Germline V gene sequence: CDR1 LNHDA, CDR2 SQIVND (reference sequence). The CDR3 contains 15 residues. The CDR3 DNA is TGTGCCAGTAGTATTGGACTAGCGGGGTTAGATACGCAGTATTTT. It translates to CASSIGLAGLDTQYF.

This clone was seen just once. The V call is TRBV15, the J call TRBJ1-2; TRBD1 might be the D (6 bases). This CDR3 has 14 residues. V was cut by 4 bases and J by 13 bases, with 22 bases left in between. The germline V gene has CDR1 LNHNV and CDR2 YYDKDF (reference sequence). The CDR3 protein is CATSTRAEGHRSTF. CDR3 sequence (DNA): TGTGCCACCAGCACCAGAGCGGAGGGACATCGAAGCACCTTC. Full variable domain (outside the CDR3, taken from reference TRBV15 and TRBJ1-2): DAMVIQNPRYQVTQFGKPVTLSCSQTLNHNVMYWYQQKSSQAPKLLFHYYDKDFNNEADTPDNFQSRRPNTSFCFLDIRSPGLGDTAMYLCATSTRAEGHRSTFGSGTRLTVV.

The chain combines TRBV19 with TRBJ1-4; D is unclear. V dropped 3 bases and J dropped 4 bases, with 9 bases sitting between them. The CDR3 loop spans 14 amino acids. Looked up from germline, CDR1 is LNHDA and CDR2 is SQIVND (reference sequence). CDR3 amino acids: CASSISGFNEKLFF. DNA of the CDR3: TGTGCCAGTAGTATTTCGGGGTTTAATGAAAAACTGTTTTTT.

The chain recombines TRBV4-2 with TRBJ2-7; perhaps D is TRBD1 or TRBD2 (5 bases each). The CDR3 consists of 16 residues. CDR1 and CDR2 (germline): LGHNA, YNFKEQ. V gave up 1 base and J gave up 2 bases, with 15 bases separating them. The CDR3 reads CASSQAGPGRTYEQYF. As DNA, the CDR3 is TGTGCCAGCAGCCAAGCGGGGCCCGGAAGAACCTACGAGCAGTACTTC.